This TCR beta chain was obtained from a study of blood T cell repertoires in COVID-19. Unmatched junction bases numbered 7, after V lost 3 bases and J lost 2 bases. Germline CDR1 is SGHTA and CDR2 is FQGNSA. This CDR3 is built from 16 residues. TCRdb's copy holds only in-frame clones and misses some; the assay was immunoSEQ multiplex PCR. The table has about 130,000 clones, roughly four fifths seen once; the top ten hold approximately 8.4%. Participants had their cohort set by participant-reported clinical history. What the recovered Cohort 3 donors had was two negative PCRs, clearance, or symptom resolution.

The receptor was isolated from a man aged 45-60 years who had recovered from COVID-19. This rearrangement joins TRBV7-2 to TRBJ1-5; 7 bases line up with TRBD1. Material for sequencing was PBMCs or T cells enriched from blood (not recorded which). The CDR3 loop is CASSFDRAYGNQPQHF. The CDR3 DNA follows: TGTGCCAGCAGCTTTGACAGGGCGTATGGCAATCAGCCCCAGCATTTT.